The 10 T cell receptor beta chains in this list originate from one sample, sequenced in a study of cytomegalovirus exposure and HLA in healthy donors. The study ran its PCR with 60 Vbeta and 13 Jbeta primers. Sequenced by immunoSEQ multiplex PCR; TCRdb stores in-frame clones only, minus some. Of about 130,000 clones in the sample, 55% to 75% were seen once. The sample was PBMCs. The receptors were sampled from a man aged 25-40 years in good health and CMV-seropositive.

CDR3 DNA: TGTGCCAGCAGCTTAGATTTACAGTCTCCTGAAGCTTTCTTT. Protein product: CASSLDLQSPEAFF. V gene TRBV11-2 combines with J gene TRBJ1-1, with D hard to call. V was trimmed by 0 bases and J by 6 bases, leaving 11 bases between them. The CDR3 consists of 14 residues. Germline V CDR1 and CDR2: SGHAT, FQNNGV.

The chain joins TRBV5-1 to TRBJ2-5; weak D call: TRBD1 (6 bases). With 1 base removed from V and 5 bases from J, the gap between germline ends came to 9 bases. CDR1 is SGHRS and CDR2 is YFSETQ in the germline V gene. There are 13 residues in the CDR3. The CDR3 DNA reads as TGCGCCAGCAGCTTGACAGGGTCGGAGACCCAGTACTTC. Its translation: CASSLTGSETQYF.

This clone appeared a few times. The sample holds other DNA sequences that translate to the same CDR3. CDR3 sequence reads: CARSSHQPSGRPEQFF. In DNA, the CDR3 is TGTGCCAGAAGCTCCCATCAACCTAGCGGGAGACCTGAGCAGTTCTTC. This sequence joins TRBV5-3 and TRBJ2-1; the match to TRBD2 covers 10 bases. TRBV5-3 is an ORF, with its function uncertain. The CDR3 loop spans 16 amino acids. With V trimmed by 3 bases and J by 9 bases, 12 bases remained unmatched.

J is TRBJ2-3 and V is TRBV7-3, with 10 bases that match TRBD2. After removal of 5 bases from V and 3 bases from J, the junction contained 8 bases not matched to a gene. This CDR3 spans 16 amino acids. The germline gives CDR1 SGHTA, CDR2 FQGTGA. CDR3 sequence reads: CASSLRAGGGTDTQYF. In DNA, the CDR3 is TGTGCCAGCAGCCTCAGAGCGGGAGGGGGGACAGATACGCAGTATTTT.

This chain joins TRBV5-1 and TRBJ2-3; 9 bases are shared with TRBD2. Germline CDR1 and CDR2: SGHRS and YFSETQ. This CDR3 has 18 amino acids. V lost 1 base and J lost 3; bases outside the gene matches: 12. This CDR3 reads CASSLTSSGRPGTDTQYF. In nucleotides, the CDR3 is TGCGCCAGCAGCTTGACGAGTAGCGGGAGACCGGGAACAGATACGCAGTATTTT.

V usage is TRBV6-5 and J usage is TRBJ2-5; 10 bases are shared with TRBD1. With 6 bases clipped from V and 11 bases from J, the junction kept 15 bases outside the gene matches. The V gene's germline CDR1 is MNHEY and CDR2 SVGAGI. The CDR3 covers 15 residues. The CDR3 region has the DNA TGTGCCAGCAGACCTCTAGGGACAGGGGTGGTAGGGCAGTACTTC. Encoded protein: CASRPLGTGVVGQYF.

The CDR3 DNA reads as TGTGCCAGCAGTCCCCTACCGGACAGGGTGGAACTGTTTTTT. Protein: CASSPLPDRVELFF. V gene TRBV27 combines with J gene TRBJ1-4; 8 bases match TRBD1. CDR1 is MNHEY and CDR2 is SMNVEV in the germline V gene (reference sequence). The CDR3 consists of 14 residues. Trimming removed 5 bases from V and 12 bases from J; junction bases left unmatched: 11.

The CDR3 protein is CASSWKGGGDGELFF. CDR3 in DNA: TGTGCCAGCAGTTGGAAAGGGGGCGGGGACGGGGAGCTGTTTTTT. V usage is TRBV5-4 and J usage is TRBJ2-2; D may be TRBD1 (7 bases). Germline-derived CDR1 and CDR2 are SGHNT and YYREEE (reference sequence). The CDR3 is 15 residues long. V dropped 5 bases and J dropped 7 bases, with 18 bases sitting between them. The whole variable domain, remainder taken from reference TRBV5-4 and TRBJ2-2, is ETGVTQSPTHLIKTRGQQVTLRCSSQSGHNTVSWYQQALGQGPQFIFQYYREEENGRGNFPPRFSGLQFPNYSSELNVNALELDDSALYLCASSWKGGGDGELFFGEGSRLTVL.

CDR3 in amino acids: CASSPTGSDYGYTF. In DNA, the CDR3 is TGTGCCAGCAGCCCCACAGGGAGCGACTATGGCTACACCTTC. The chain has TRBV6-5 and TRBJ1-2, with D perhaps matching TRBD1 (6 bases). V was shortened by 6 bases and J by 3 bases, with 14 bases between the two germline ends. Germline CDR1 and CDR2: MNHEY and SVGAGI. The CDR3 extends over 14 amino acids.

In DNA, the CDR3 is TGTGCCAGCAGCTTAGGGGCAGGACTCGACAATGAGCAGTTCTTC. Translation: CASSLGAGLDNEQFF. The chain joins TRBV11-3 to TRBJ2-1, with D possibly TRBD2 on 5 matching bases. CDR1 is SGHNT and CDR2 is YENEEA in the germline V gene. V lost 1 base and J 5 bases, leaving 12 bases between the germline ends. The length of the CDR3 is 15 residues.